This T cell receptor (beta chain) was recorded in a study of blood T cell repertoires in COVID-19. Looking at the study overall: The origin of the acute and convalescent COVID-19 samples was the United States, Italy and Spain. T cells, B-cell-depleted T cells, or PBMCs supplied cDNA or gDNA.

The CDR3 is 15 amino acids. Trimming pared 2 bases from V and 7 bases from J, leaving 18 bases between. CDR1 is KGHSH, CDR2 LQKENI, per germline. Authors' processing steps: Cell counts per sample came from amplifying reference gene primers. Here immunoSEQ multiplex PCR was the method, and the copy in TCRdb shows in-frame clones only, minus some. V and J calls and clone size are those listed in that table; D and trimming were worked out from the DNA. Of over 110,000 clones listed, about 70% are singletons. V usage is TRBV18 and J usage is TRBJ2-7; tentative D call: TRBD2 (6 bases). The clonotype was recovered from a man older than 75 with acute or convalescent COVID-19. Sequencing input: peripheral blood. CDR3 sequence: CASSPGEAGMAEQYF. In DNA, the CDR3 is TGTGCCAGCTCACCAGGGGAGGCAGGGATGGCAGAGCAGTACTTC.